Below, 20 T cell receptor beta chains from the same sample are listed, as sequenced in a study of Graves' ophthalmopathy and Graves' hyperthyroidism. Scientists amplified the TCR beta CDR3 regions from RNA transcripts. Following a first-round RT-PCR that used HTBI primers, a second-round multiplex PCR was carried out. In TCRdb, the multiplex PCR reads were re-called with MiXCR into one record per CDR3 protein. The sample shows 500,000 to 700,000 distinct CDR3 sequences, 35% to 45% of them seen only once. Sequencing was performed on peripheral blood or thyroid tissue (not recorded which). The receptor source for this set is an adult man with Graves' hyperthyroidism.

The V and J genes are TRBV29-1 and TRBJ1-1; D is perhaps TRBD1 (5 bases). V lost 4 bases to trimming and J lost 8 bases, with 14 bases between them. Germline-derived CDR1 and CDR2 are SQVTM and ANQGSEA. CDR3 size: 12 residues. The CDR3 sequence is CSVVPPGKEAFF. CDR3 nucleotide sequence: TGCAGCGTTGTCCCGCCAGGGAAAGAAGCTTTCTTT.

The chain is built from TRBV3-1 and TRBJ1-4, with a possible D match to TRBD1 (5 bases). Per the germline V gene, CDR1 is LGHDT and CDR2 is YNNKEL (reference sequence). Trimming took 0 bases from V and 6 from J, leaving 8 bases between them. CDR3 length: 14 amino acids. The CDR3 spells CASSQDGRDEKLFF. The CDR3 DNA follows: TGTGCCAGCAGCCAAGATGGCAGGGATGAAAAACTGTTTTTT.

This clonotype was seen at least ten times. The chain has TRBV5-1 and TRBJ2-7; 9 bases align to TRBD1. Germline V gene sequence: CDR1 SGHRS, CDR2 YFSETQ. The length of the CDR3 is 15 residues. With V trimmed by 0 bases and J by 2 bases, 3 bases remained unmatched. CDR3 nucleotides: TGCGCCAGCAGCTTGGGGGGGACAGGGACCTACGAGCAGTACTTC. It is translated as CASSLGGTGTYEQYF.

The chain carries TRBV15 and TRBJ1-2, with 10 positions matching TRBD1. The V gene's germline CDR1 is LNHNV and CDR2 YYDKDF (reference sequence). This CDR3 contains 15 residues. The J segment lost 7 bases and the V segment lost 0 bases, leaving 5 bases of the junction unmatched. The CDR3 spells CATSRDGRTGGGYTF. CDR3 bases: TGTGCCACCAGCAGAGATGGACGGACAGGGGGTGGCTACACCTTC.

This clonotype was seen at least ten times. The chain couples TRBV7-2 to TRBJ1-4, with TRBD1 as a possible D gene (6 bases). The V end lost 0 bases, the J end lost 8 bases, and 13 bases lay between the germline ends. Germline CDR1 and CDR2: SGHTA and FQGNSA. This CDR3 region has 15 residues. The chain's CDR3 is CASSLAQGPSEKLFF. The CDR3 DNA reads TGTGCCAGCAGCTTAGCGCAGGGGCCCAGCGAAAAACTGTTTTTT.

This clonotype occurred once. The chain is built from TRBV25-1 and TRBJ1-2, with D unclear. This CDR3 is built from 10 residues. Per germline, CDR1 MGHDK and CDR2 SYGVNS. V was pared by 9 bases and J by 9 bases, with 11 bases between. The CDR3 sequence is CASNGGSYTF. The CDR3 DNA reads TGTGCCAGTAACGGCGGGAGCTACACCTTC.

This clonotype was observed at least ten times. The chain recombines TRBV2 with TRBJ1-5; D uncertain. V dropped 2 bases and J dropped 1 base, with 3 bases sitting between them. CDR1 is SNHLY and CDR2 is FYNNEI in the germline V gene. CDR3 length: 13 amino acids. CDR3 region: CASSEQSNQPQHF. Written as DNA, the CDR3 is TGTGCCAGCAGTGAACAGAGCAATCAGCCCCAGCATTTT.

This clonotype was observed a single time. The CDR3 nucleotides are TGTGCCAGTAGTAAGGAAGCTTTCTTT. Amino acids: CASSKEAFF. The rearrangement joins TRBV19 to TRBJ1-1, with no clear D. V was clipped by 4 bases and J by 8 bases, with 2 bases between them. CDR1 is LNHDA and CDR2 is SQIVND in the germline V gene (reference sequence). This CDR3 is 9 amino acids long.

This rearrangement joins TRBV29-1 to TRBJ1-2; D is perhaps TRBD1 (5 bases). The CDR3 sequence is 12 residues long. Looked up from germline, CDR1 is SQVTM and CDR2 is ANQGSEA. Trimming removed 6 bases at V and 8 bases at J, with 16 bases between. The CDR3 spells CSVDRTTEGYTF. The CDR3 bases are TGCAGCGTCGACCGGACAACGGAAGGCTACACCTTC.

The J gene is TRBJ1-2, the V gene TRBV29-1; no definite D call. V was trimmed by 7 bases and J by 5 bases, leaving 14 bases between them. The length of the CDR3 is 12 residues. Germline CDR1 reads SQVTM; CDR2 reads ANQGSEA. CDR3 coding DNA: TGCAGCGCGGCGGACGGTTATTATGGCTACACCTTC. Encoded protein: CSAADGYYGYTF.

This clonotype was recorded at least ten times. V and J are TRBV2 and TRBJ2-5; D is perhaps TRBD2 (5 bases). Germline assignment: CDR1 SNHLY and CDR2 FYNNEI. The CDR3 totals 14 residues. V gave up 2 bases and J gave up 1 base, with 8 bases separating them. The CDR3 coding sequence is TGTGCCAGCAGTGAAAAGCTAGCCCAAGAGACCCAGTACTTC. It is translated as CASSEKLAQETQYF.

Only a few counts were recorded for this clonotype. The chain links TRBV12-3 or TRBV12-4 to TRBJ2-2; D is unclear. CDR3 size: 16 residues. V shed 11 bases and J shed 2 bases, with 21 bases lying between them. Written as DNA, the CDR3 is TGTGCCTCGATCCCGTCCTTCCCTCCTAACACCGGGGAGCTGTTTTTT. Amino acid sequence: CASIPSFPPNTGELFF.

In this sample, this clonotype turned up a few times. The chain employs TRBV4-2 and TRBJ1-2; no reliable D call. The ends were cut back, 0 bases at V and 3 bases at J, with 8 bases in the middle. The CDR3 covers 14 residues. Germline values: CDR1 LGHNA, CDR2 YNFKEQ. The chain's CDR3 is CASSQETVDYGYTF. In DNA, the CDR3 is TGTGCCAGCAGCCAAGAAACAGTGGACTATGGCTACACCTTC.

This clonotype was observed a few times. The chain has TRBV19 and TRBJ1-6, with TRBD1 matching over 7 bases. The V segment lost 6 bases and the J segment 10 bases; nucleotides outside the gene matches: 24. Germline loops: CDR1 LNHDA, CDR2 SQIVND (reference sequence). The CDR3 has 19 amino acids. The CDR3 nucleotides are TGTGCCAGTAGGAAAATTGGAGCCTTTAACAGGGGACAAAACTCACCCCTCCACTTT. This encodes CASRKIGAFNRGQNSPLHF.

This clonotype was detected ten times or more. This chain joins TRBV12-3 or TRBV12-4 and TRBJ2-5; 11 nucleotides line up with TRBD2. CDR3 length: 15 amino acids. Germline trimming cut 7 bases from V and 1 base from J; bases unmatched to any gene: 5. CDR3 DNA: TGTGCCAGCAAGGGGACTAGCGGTCCCCAAGAGACCCAGTACTTC. Protein: CASKGTSGPQETQYF.

The rearrangement links TRBV11-2 to TRBJ2-7; either TRBD1 or TRBD2 may supply D (6 bases each). Germline V gene lookup returns CDR1 SGHAT and CDR2 FQNNGV. The CDR3 extends over 13 amino acids. The V gene lost 5 bases and the J gene lost 4 bases, with 12 bases spanning the gap. The CDR3 DNA follows: TGTGCCAGCAGCGCCCGGGGGCATTACGAGCAGTACTTC. It encodes CASSARGHYEQYF.

This clonotype was counted many times. The V call is TRBV5-1, the J call TRBJ2-2, with D tentatively TRBD1 (5 bases). The length of the CDR3 is 12 residues. Per germline, CDR1 SGHRS and CDR2 YFSETQ. Deletions cut 7 bases from V and 7 bases from J, with 11 bases between. The CDR3 spells CASQAGNGELFF. DNA of the CDR3: TGCGCCAGCCAGGCAGGGAACGGGGAGCTGTTTTTT.

This chain uses TRBV2 with TRBJ1-3; tentative D call: TRBD1 (6 bases). Trimming left V 6 bases short and J 3 bases short, with 15 bases between. There are 15 residues in the CDR3. The germline gives CDR1 SNHLY, CDR2 FYNNEI. DNA for the CDR3: TGTGCCAGCAGAAAACAGGGTGGTAGTGGAAACACCATATATTTT. Translating it yields CASRKQGGSGNTIYF.

This sequence joins TRBV7-8 and TRBJ2-2, with D maybe TRBD2 (6 bases). CDR1 and CDR2 (germline): SGHVS, FQNEAQ. V was clipped by 2 bases and J by 0 bases, with 13 bases between them. The length of the CDR3 is 17 residues. The CDR3 sequence is CASSLRGWDSNTGELFF. The DNA for the CDR3 is TGTGCCAGCAGCTTAAGGGGCTGGGACTCGAACACCGGGGAGCTGTTTTTT.

This clonotype was seen at least ten times. The chain joins TRBV7-9 to TRBJ2-7; 7 positions match TRBD1. The J segment lost 3 bases and the V segment lost 5 bases, leaving 10 bases of the junction unmatched. The CDR3 covers 15 residues. Germline CDR1 reads SEHNR; CDR2 reads FQNEAQ (reference sequence). CDR3 bases: TGTGCCAGCAGCGTTTCCCGGACAGGCCGCTACGAGCAGTACTTC. This sequence encodes CASSVSRTGRYEQYF.